These 24 T cell receptor beta chains were sequenced from one sample in a study of T cells in Graves' hyperthyroidism and ophthalmopathy. Amplified regions were TCR beta CDR3 sequences from RNA transcripts. The primer set for the first-round RT-PCR of the TCR CDR3 was HTBI. TCRdb reprocessed the multiplex PCR reads via MiXCR and lists one record per CDR3 protein. This table has 500,000 to 800,000 distinct CDR3 sequences, about 45% appearing once. Source material: peripheral blood or thyroid tissue (not recorded which). Receptor source: an adult man with Graves' disease, either hyperthyroidism or ophthalmopathy (not recorded which).

The rearrangement links TRBV20-1 to TRBJ1-5; 7 nucleotides line up with TRBD1. Germline loops: CDR1 DFQATT, CDR2 SNEGSKA (reference sequence). Unmatched junction bases numbered 8, after V lost 8 bases and J lost 1 base. The CDR3 totals 14 residues. The CDR3 DNA sequence: TGCAGTTTAGCGCCGACAGGGAGCAATCAGCCCCAGCATTTT. This codes for CSLAPTGSNQPQHF.

This CDR3 reads CASSIGGMTGRRGYTF. DNA for the CDR3: TGTGCCAGTAGTATAGGGGGGATGACAGGGCGTCGAGGCTACACCTTC. J is TRBJ1-2 and V is TRBV19, with TRBD1 identical over 7 bases. The CDR3 is 16 residues long. The junction had 13 bases not matched to a gene; V was cut back by 1 base and J by 8 bases. Germline V gives CDR1 LNHDA, CDR2 SQIVND (reference sequence).

This clonotype was seen ten or more times. The V gene is TRBV19, the J gene TRBJ1-4; no definite D call. The V end lost 6 bases, the J end lost 0 bases, and 8 bases lay between the germline ends. The CDR3 loop spans 14 amino acids. CDR1 is LNHDA and CDR2 is SQIVND in the germline V gene (reference sequence). CDR3 residues: CASSDEATNEKLFF. The CDR3 DNA follows: TGTGCCAGTAGCGACGAAGCAACTAATGAAAAACTGTTTTTT.

This clonotype was found a few times. The chain employs TRBV18 and TRBJ1-4, with D hard to call. CDR3 length: 13 amino acids. The V and J ends lost 4 bases and 5 bases respectively, with 8 bases between them. Per germline, CDR1 KGHSH and CDR2 LQKENI. CDR3 coding DNA: TGTGCCAGCTCACTTTCAGAGAATGAAAAACTGTTTTTT. This codes for CASSLSENEKLFF.

A word on this clonotype: One end of the junction fails to match germline, which may point to a read error. V and J are TRBV2 and TRBJ2-7; TRBD2 matches 7 bases. The CDR3 spans 14 residues. The germline CDR1 and CDR2 sequences are SNHLY and FYNNEI. The CDR3 nucleotides are TGTGCCAGCAGCCCCCGGGGGGTTCGCTACAAGCAGTACTTC. Its translation: CASSPRGVRYKQYF.

This clonotype was detected ten times or more. The chain recombines TRBV7-3 with TRBJ2-7; TRBD1 matches 8 bases. CDR1 is SGHTA and CDR2 is FQGTGA in the germline V gene. The CDR3 totals 14 residues. V was clipped by 6 bases and J by 4 bases; unmatched bases: 8. CDR3 loop: CASRVAGGSYEQYF. DNA of the CDR3: TGTGCCAGCAGAGTGGCAGGGGGCAGTTACGAGCAGTACTTC.

The chain recombines TRBV6-5 with TRBJ1-2; 8 bases are shared with TRBD1. J was trimmed by 4 bases and V by 6 bases; bases with no gene match: 4. This CDR3 spans 13 amino acids. CDR1 MNHEY and CDR2 SVGAGI come from the germline V gene. The CDR3 loop reads CASRSGGSYGYTF. In DNA form, the CDR3 reads TGTGCCAGCAGATCAGGGGGCAGCTATGGCTACACCTTC.

The chain has TRBV7-9 and TRBJ1-4; 10 positions match TRBD1. The V and J ends lost 3 bases and 8 bases, in that order; junction bases with no gene match: 6. The CDR3 totals 15 residues. CDR1 and CDR2 (germline): SEHNR, FQNEAQ (reference sequence). The CDR3 DNA is TGTGCCAGCAGCTTCGGGACAGGGGCCCAGGAAAAACTGTTTTTT. This encodes CASSFGTGAQEKLFF.

This clonotype was counted only a few times. The junction departs from the called germline gene at one end, perhaps through a read error. The rearrangement uses TRBV10-3 and TRBJ1-2; D not resolved. The length of the CDR3 is 12 residues. Germline assignment: CDR1 ENHRY and CDR2 SYGVKD. CDR3 protein: CASSEDVLGYTF. Written as DNA, the CDR3 is TGTGCCAGCAGTGAAGACGTCCTAGGCTACACCTTC.

The chain couples TRBV29-1 to TRBJ2-7; possibly TRBD1 for D (7 bases). Germline values: CDR1 SQVTM, CDR2 ANQGSEA. The CDR3 is 18 amino acids. Trimming stripped 0 bases from V and 2 bases from J, with 23 bases between. CDR3 in amino acids: CSVEDESEGQRNAYEQYF. In DNA form, the CDR3 reads TGCAGCGTTGAAGATGAGTCGGAGGGACAGCGAAACGCCTACGAGCAGTACTTC.

The CDR3 is CASNEDRGDYEQYF. The CDR3 bases are TGTGCCAGCAACGAGGACAGGGGGGACTACGAGCAGTACTTC. The rearrangement joins TRBV2 to TRBJ2-7; 10 positions match TRBD1. Germline-derived CDR1 and CDR2 are SNHLY and FYNNEI. J was trimmed by 3 bases and V by 7 bases; bases with no gene match: 6. The CDR3 contains 14 residues.

The chain uses TRBV5-1 and TRBJ1-5, with TRBD1 matching over 8 bases. Per germline, CDR1 SGHRS and CDR2 YFSETQ. The CDR3 is made up of 15 amino acids. V lost 4 bases, J lost 6 bases, and 9 bases stayed unmatched. CDR3 in amino acids: CASSQNGGTGQPQHF. CDR3 bases: TGCGCCAGCAGCCAAAATGGGGGGACAGGTCAGCCCCAGCATTTT.

This chain uses TRBV2 with TRBJ1-4; maybe TRBD1 (6 bases). This CDR3 spans 16 amino acids. V lost 6 bases and J 2 bases, leaving 16 bases between the germline ends. Looked up from germline, CDR1 is SNHLY and CDR2 is FYNNEI. CDR3 sequence reads: CASSDMGGATNEKLFF. CDR3 nucleotides: TGTGCCAGCAGCGACATGGGGGGCGCGACTAATGAAAAACTGTTTTTT.

In its sample, this clonotype was seen a few times. The rearrangement joins TRBV7-9 to TRBJ2-5; a possible D gene is TRBD2 (5 bases). Germline CDR1 reads SEHNR; CDR2 reads FQNEAQ (reference sequence). The CDR3 totals 13 residues. V was shortened by 5 bases and J by 3 bases, with 10 bases between the two germline ends. Written as DNA, the CDR3 is TGTGCCAGCAGCCGCCGGGGTAAAGAGACCCAGTACTTC. This gives the protein CASSRRGKETQYF.

This clonotype was seen a few times. The rearrangement uses TRBV10-3 and TRBJ2-7; D tentatively fits TRBD1 or TRBD2 (5 bases each). Looked up from germline, CDR1 is ENHRY and CDR2 is SYGVKD. The CDR3 is 14 residues long. Trimming took 10 bases from V and 4 from J, leaving 20 bases between them. The CDR3 bases are TGTGCCAGCAGACGCCGGGACGGACCTTACGAGCAGTACTTC. Translation gives CASRRRDGPYEQYF.

The chain has TRBV2 and TRBJ1-5, with 8 bases identical to TRBD1. V shed 3 bases, J shed 0 bases, and the junction held 10 bases outside the gene matches. CDR1 and CDR2 from the germline V gene are SNHLY and FYNNEI. The CDR3 runs to 18 residues. CDR3 protein: CASSERGQGEYSNQPQHF. DNA for the CDR3: TGTGCCAGCAGTGAGCGAGGACAGGGCGAATATAGCAATCAGCCCCAGCATTTT.

The sample holds a few counts of this clonotype. The chain recombines TRBV7-2 with TRBJ1-4; D gene uncertain. CDR3 length: 13 amino acids. Germline V gene data show CDR1 as SGHTA and CDR2 as FQGNSA. Deletions cut 2 bases from V and 7 bases from J, with 8 bases between. CDR3 protein: CASSLFAGEKLFF. CDR3 nucleotide sequence: TGTGCCAGCAGCTTATTTGCTGGTGAAAAACTGTTTTTT.

This clonotype was seen ten or more times. DNA of the CDR3: TGCAGCGTTGAGGACACCGGGGAGCTGTTTTTT. Translating gives CSVEDTGELFF. The rearrangement joins TRBV29-1 to TRBJ2-2; D unresolved. V shed 3 bases and J shed 3 bases, with 2 bases lying between them. The CDR3 sequence is 11 residues long. From germline, CDR1 is SQVTM and CDR2 ANQGSEA.

Comments on this clonotype: This could be a read error, since a much larger clone is one nucleotide away. The CDR3 here is CSVADRWAGGDGYTF. DNA for the CDR3: TGCAGCGTTGCAGATAGGTGGGCAGGGGGCGATGGCTACACCTTC. The V call is TRBV29-1, the J call TRBJ1-2, with 8 bases that match TRBD1. Per the germline V gene, CDR1 is SQVTM and CDR2 is ANQGSEA. This CDR3 region has 15 residues. The J segment lost 6 bases and the V segment lost 4 bases, leaving 13 bases of the junction unmatched.

Many counts were recorded for this clonotype. CDR3 nucleotides: TGTGCCACCAGTGATACAGGGGGTAACAATCAGCCCCAGCATTTT. It yields the protein CATSDTGGNNQPQHF. The chain has TRBV24-1 and TRBJ1-5; 8 bases are shared with TRBD1. The CDR3 contains 15 residues. V was pared by 3 bases and J by 3 bases, with 3 bases of the junction left unmatched. Germline lookup yields CDR1 KGHDR and CDR2 SFDVKD.

The chain combines TRBV24-1 with TRBJ2-5; D perhaps matches TRBD1 (6 bases). The CDR3 covers 13 residues. Germline lookup yields CDR1 KGHDR and CDR2 SFDVKD. The germline V and J ends were trimmed by 2 bases and 7 bases, with 10 bases remaining between them. In nucleotides, the CDR3 is TGTGCCACCAGTGATTGGGGGCGTGGGACCCAGTACTTC. Translated, it gives CATSDWGRGTQYF.

The rearrangement links TRBV7-2 to TRBJ1-2; 11 bases are a match to TRBD1. J was trimmed by 4 bases and V by 4 bases; bases with no gene match: 5. The CDR3 extends over 15 amino acids. Germline values: CDR1 SGHTA, CDR2 FQGNSA. The CDR3 sequence: CASSSTGTGGYGYTF. The CDR3 DNA follows: TGTGCCAGCAGCTCAACCGGGACAGGGGGCTATGGCTACACCTTC.

The J gene is TRBJ1-6, the V gene TRBV25-1; D uncertain. The V and J ends lost 6 bases and 3 bases respectively, with 18 bases between them. This CDR3 has 17 residues. Germline CDR1 is MGHDK and CDR2 is SYGVNS. DNA for the CDR3: TGTGCCAGCAGCGTTGGTGGCGTAGGAAACTATAATTCACCCCTCCACTTT. As protein: CASSVGGVGNYNSPLHF. The full variable domain, in which reference TRBV25-1 and TRBJ1-6 provide the parts outside the CDR3, is EADIYQTPRYLVIGTGKKITLECSQTMGHDKMYWYQQDPGMELHLIHYSYGVNSTEKGDLSSESTVSRIRTEHFPLTLESARPSHTSQYLCASSVGGVGNYNSPLHFGNGTRLTVT.

J is TRBJ1-5 and V is TRBV19; no clear D. Germline CDR1 is LNHDA and CDR2 is SQIVND (reference sequence). Trimming stripped 6 bases from V and 0 bases from J, with 12 bases between. The CDR3 is 15 residues long. The CDR3 DNA reads TGTGCCAGTAGGCCCTGGCGGGATAGCAATCAGCCCCAGCATTTT. As protein: CASRPWRDSNQPQHF.